This T cell receptor beta chain stems from a study of response to subunit inactivated influenza vaccine. TCRdb used MiXCR to reprocess the RT-PCR reads, holding one entry per CDR3 protein. The repertoire holds 650,000 to 700,000 distinct CDR3 sequences, around a sixth seen once, with roughly 12% in the top ten. This clonotype has just a few counts. Trimming stripped 4 bases from V and 4 bases from J, with 18 bases between. Germline lookup yields CDR1 SGHTA and CDR2 FQGTGA. The CDR3 spans 16 residues. The sample consisted of PBMCs from blood, taken 11 to 12 days after vaccination. V is TRBV7-3 and J is TRBJ2-3; D is uncertain. The TCR originated in a man over 45 who received an inactivated influenza vaccine. The CDR3 is CASSSERKRPADTQYF. The CDR3 DNA follows: TGTGCCAGCAGCTCCGAGCGAAAAAGGCCGGCAGATACGCAGTATTTT. Combining the CDR3 with reference TRBV7-3 and TRBJ2-3 gives the whole variable domain GAGVSQTPSNKVTEKGKYVELRCDPISGHTALYWYRQSLGQGPEFLIYFQGTGAADDSGLPNDRFFAVRPEGSVSTLKIQRTERGDSAVYLCASSSERKRPADTQYFGPGTRLTVL.